The T cell receptor (beta chain) under discussion was sequenced for a study of early T cells in non-severe SARS-CoV-2 infection. This clonotype turned up a few times. MiXCR was run by TCRdb on the 5' RACE reads, yielding one entry per CDR3 protein. The data show some 91,000 distinct CDR3 sequences, about 11% seen once. CDR1 is SGDLS, CDR2 YYNGEE, per germline. V was shortened by 5 bases and J by 0 bases, with 12 bases between the two germline ends. The CDR3 runs 15 residues. Sequences were derived from whole blood, sampled at baseline. This rearrangement joins TRBV9 to TRBJ1-3, with D tentatively TRBD1 (6 bases). The receptor's source is an adult who was a healthcare worker with PCR-confirmed SARS-CoV-2 infection or an uninfected control (not recorded which). CDR3 sequence reads: CASSSGGSSGNTIYF. CDR3 nucleotides: TGTGCCAGCAGTTCGGGGGGCAGCTCTGGAAACACCATATATTTT.